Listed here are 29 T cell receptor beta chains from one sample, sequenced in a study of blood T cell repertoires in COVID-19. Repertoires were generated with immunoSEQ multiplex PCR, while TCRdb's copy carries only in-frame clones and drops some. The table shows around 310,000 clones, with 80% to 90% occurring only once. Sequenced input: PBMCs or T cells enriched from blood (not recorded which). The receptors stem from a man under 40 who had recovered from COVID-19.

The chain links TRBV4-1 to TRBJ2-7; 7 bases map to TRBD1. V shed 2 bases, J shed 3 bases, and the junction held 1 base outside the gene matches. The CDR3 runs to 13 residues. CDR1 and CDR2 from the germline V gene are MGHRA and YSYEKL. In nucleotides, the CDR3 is TGCGCCAGCAGCCAAAGGGACAGCTACGAGCAGTACTTC. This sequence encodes CASSQRDSYEQYF.

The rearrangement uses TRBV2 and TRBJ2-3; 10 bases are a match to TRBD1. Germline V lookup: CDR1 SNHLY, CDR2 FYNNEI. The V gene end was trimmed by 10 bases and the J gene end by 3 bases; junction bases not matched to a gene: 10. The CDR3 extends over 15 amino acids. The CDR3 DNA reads TGTGCCAACTTGCCAGGGACAGGGGCGACAGATACGCAGTATTTT. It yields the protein CANLPGTGATDTQYF.

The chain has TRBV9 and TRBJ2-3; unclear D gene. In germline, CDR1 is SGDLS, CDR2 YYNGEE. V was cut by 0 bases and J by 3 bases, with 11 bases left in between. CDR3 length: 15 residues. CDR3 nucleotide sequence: TGTGCCAGCAGCGTAGACGTCAGTTTAACAGATACGCAGTATTTT. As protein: CASSVDVSLTDTQYF.

CDR3 nucleotides: TGTGCCAGCAGCTTGGGCGCAGGCCCCCGAAGACTGTTTTTT. This gives the protein CASSLGAGPRRLFF. The chain couples TRBV5-8 to TRBJ1-4; no reliable D call. V was pared by 0 bases and J by 13 bases, with 16 bases between. The CDR3 totals 14 residues. In germline, CDR1 is SGHTS, CDR2 YDEGEE.

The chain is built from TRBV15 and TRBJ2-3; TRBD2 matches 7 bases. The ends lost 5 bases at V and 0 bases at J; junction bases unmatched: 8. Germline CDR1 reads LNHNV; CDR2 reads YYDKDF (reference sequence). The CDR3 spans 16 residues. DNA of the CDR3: TGTGCCACCAGCCTCCTTGGGGGGGGTAGCACAGATACGCAGTATTTT. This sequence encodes CATSLLGGGSTDTQYF.

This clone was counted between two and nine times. Written as DNA, the CDR3 is TGTGCCAGCAGTGAAAACAGCAACTATGGCTACACCTTC. It specifies CASSENSNYGYTF. The genes are TRBV2 and TRBJ1-2, with no clear D. CDR1 and CDR2 from the germline V gene are SNHLY and FYNNEI. The CDR3 consists of 13 residues. Trimming left V 2 bases short and J 2 bases short, with 6 bases between.

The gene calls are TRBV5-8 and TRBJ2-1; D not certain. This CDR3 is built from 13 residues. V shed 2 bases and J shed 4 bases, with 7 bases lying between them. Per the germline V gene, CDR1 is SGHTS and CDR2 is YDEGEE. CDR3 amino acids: CASSLTPYNEQFF. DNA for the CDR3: TGTGCCAGCAGCTTAACTCCTTACAATGAGCAGTTCTTC.

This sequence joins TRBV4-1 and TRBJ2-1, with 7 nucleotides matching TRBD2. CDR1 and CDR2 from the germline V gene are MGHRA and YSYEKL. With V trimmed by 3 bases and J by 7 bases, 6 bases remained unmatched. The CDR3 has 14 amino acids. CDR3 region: CASSQGGDFNEQFF. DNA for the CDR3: TGCGCCAGCAGCCAGGGGGGGGACTTTAATGAGCAGTTCTTC.

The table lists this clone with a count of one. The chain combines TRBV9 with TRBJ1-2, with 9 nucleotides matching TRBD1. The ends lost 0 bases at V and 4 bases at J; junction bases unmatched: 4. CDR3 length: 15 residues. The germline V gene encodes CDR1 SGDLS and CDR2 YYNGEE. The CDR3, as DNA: TGTGCCAGCAGCGTAGAGCACAGGGGGCCCTATGGCTACACCTTC. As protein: CASSVEHRGPYGYTF. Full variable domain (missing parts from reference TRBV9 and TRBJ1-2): DSGVTQTPKHLITATGQRVTLRCSPRSGDLSVYWYQQSLDQGLQFLIQYYNGEERAKGNILERFSAQQFPDLHSELNLSSLELGDSALYFCASSVEHRGPYGYTFGSGTRLTVV.

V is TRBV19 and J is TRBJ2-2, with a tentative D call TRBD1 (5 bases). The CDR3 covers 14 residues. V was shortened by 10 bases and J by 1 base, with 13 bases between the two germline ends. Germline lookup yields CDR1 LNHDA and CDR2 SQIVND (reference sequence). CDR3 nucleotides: TGTGCCACTAACACTGACAGGAACACCGGGGAGCTGTTTTTT. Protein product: CATNTDRNTGELFF.

CDR3 sequence reads: CASSIGGPSTDTQYF. Written as DNA, the CDR3 is TGTGCCAGTAGTATCGGCGGCCCTAGCACAGATACGCAGTATTTT. The genes are TRBV19 and TRBJ2-3; D gene uncertain. Trimming shortened V by 3 bases and J by 0 bases, and 10 bases separated the two germline ends. Germline V gene lookup returns CDR1 LNHDA and CDR2 SQIVND (reference sequence). The CDR3 totals 15 residues.

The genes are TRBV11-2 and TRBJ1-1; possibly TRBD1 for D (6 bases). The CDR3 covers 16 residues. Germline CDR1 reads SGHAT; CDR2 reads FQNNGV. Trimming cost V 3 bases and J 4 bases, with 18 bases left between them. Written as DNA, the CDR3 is TGTGCCAGCAGCTTTATCCCAACAGGGTTGGCCACTGAAGCTTTCTTT. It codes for CASSFIPTGLATEAFF.

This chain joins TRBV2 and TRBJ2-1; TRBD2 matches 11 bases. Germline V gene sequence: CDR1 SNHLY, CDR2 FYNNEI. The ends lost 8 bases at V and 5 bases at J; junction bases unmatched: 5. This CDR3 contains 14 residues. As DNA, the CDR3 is TGTGCCAGCGCGGGACTAGCGGCAGACAATGAGCAGTTCTTC. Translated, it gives CASAGLAADNEQFF.

The CDR3 DNA reads TGTGCCAGCAGCTTAGGGGCCTCAGAGGGAAACACCATATATTTT. This codes for CASSLGASEGNTIYF. The chain employs TRBV7-9 and TRBJ1-3; D not certain. The CDR3 has 15 amino acids. Germline loops: CDR1 SEHNR, CDR2 FQNEAQ (reference sequence). V was shortened by 1 base and J by 4 bases, with 11 bases between the two germline ends.

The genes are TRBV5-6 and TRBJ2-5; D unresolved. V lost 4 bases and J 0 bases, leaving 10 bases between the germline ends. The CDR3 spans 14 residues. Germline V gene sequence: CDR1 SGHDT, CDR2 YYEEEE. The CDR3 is CASSKNRYQETQYF. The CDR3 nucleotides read TGTGCCAGCAGCAAAAACAGATACCAAGAGACCCAGTACTTC.

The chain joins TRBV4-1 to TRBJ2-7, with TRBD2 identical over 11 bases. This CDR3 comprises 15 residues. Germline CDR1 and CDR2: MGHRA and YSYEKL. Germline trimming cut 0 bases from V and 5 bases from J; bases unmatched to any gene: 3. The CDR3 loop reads CASSQDETSGDEQYF. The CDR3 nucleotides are TGCGCCAGCAGCCAAGATGAGACTAGCGGGGACGAGCAGTACTTC.

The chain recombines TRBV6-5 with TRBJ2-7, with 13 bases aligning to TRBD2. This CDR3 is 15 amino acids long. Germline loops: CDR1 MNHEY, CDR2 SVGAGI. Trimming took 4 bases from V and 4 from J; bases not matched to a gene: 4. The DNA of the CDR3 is TGTGCCAGCAGTTCCGGGACTAGCGGGACTTACGAGCAGTACTTC. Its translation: CASSSGTSGTYEQYF.

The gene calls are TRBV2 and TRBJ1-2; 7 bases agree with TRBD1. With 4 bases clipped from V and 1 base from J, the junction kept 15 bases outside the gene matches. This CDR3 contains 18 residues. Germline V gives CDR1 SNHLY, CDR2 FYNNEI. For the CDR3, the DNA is TGTGCCAGCAGTGGGCCCCCGGGACAGTCGGGTCTTAACTATGGCTACACCTTC. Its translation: CASSGPPGQSGLNYGYTF.

CDR3 region: CASSPAGGPRGHEQFF. CDR3 DNA: TGCGCCAGCAGTCCGGCGGGGGGGCCCCGGGGGCATGAGCAGTTCTTC. The V and J genes are TRBV5-1 and TRBJ2-1; 9 bases are shared with TRBD2. This CDR3 has 16 amino acids. Trimming at V came to 5 bases and at J to 8 bases, leaving 14 bases not matched to a gene. The V gene's germline CDR1 is SGHRS and CDR2 YFSETQ.

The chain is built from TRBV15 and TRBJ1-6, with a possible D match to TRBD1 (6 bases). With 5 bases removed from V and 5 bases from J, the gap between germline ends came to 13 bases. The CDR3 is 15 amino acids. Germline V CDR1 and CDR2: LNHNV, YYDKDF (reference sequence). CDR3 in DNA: TGTGCCACCAGCCGCGGACAGCCCCATAATTCACCCCTCCACTTT. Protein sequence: CATSRGQPHNSPLHF.

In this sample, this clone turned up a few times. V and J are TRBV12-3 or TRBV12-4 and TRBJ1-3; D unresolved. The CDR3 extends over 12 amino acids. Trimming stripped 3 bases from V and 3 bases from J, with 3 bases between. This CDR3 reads CASSFLGNTIYF. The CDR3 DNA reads TGTGCCAGCAGTTTCCTTGGAAACACCATATATTTT.

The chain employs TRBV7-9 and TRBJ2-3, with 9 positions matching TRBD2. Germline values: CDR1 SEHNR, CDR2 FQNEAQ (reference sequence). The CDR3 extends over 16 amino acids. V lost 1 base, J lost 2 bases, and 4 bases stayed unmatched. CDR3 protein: CASSLGSGGYTDTQYF. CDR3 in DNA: TGTGCCAGCAGCTTAGGCAGCGGGGGGTACACAGATACGCAGTATTTT. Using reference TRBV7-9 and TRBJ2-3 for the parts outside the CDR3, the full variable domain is DTGVSQNPRHKITKRGQNVTFRCDPISEHNRLYWYRQTLGQGPEFLTYFQNEAQLEKSRLLSDRFSAERPKGSFSTLEIQRTEQGDSAMYLCASSLGSGGYTDTQYFGPGTRLTVL.

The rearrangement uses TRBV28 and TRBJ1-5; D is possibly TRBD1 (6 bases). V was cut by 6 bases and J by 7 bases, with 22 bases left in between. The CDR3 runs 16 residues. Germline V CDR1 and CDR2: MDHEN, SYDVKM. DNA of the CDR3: TGTGCCAGCAGGATCCTAGGACAGAGAACAAAGCAGCCCCAGCATTTT. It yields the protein CASRILGQRTKQPQHF.

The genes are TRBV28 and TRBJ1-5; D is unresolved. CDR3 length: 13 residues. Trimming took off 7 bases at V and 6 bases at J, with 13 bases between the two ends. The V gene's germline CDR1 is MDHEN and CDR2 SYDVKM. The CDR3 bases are TGTGCCAGCATTTTGCGGGGTGCTCAGCCCCAGCATTTT. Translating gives CASILRGAQPQHF.

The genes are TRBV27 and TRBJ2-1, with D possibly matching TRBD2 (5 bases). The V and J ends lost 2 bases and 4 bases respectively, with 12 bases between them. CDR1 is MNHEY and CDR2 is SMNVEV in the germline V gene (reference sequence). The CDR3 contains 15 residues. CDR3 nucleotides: TGTGCCAGCAGTTTAGAGGGAGTTGGTTACAATGAGCAGTTCTTC. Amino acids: CASSLEGVGYNEQFF.

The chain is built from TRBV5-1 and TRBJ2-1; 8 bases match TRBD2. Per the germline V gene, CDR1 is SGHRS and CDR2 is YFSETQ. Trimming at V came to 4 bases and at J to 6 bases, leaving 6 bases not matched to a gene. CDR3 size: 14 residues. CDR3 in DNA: TGCGCCAGCAGCCCCGGGACTAGGGTCAATGAGCAGTTCTTC. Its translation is CASSPGTRVNEQFF.

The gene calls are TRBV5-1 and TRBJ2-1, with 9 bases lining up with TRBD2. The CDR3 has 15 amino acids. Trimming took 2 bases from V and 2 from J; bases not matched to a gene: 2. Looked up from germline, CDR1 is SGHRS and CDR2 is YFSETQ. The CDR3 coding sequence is TGCGCCAGCAGCTTAGCTAGCGGGGCCTACAATGAGCAGTTCTTC. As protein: CASSLASGAYNEQFF.

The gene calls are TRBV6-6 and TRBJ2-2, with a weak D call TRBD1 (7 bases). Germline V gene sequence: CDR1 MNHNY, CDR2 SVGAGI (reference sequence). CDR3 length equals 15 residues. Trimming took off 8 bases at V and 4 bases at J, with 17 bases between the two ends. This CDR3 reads CASRHRQGGTGELFF. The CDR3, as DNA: TGTGCCAGCCGTCACCGACAGGGAGGCACCGGGGAGCTGTTTTTT.

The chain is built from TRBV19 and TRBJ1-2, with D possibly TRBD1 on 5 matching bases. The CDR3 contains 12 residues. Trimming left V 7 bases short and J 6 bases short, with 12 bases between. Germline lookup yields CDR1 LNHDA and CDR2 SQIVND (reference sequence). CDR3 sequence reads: CASNHQGNGYTF. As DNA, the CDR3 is TGTGCCAGTAACCATCAGGGAAATGGCTACACCTTC.